Only a few counts were recorded for the clone carrying this TCR beta chain. Antigen specificity is unknown. Donors were all healthy Caucasians. The data are from a study of identical twins. Study-wide findings and caveats: The conclusions drew on cross-sectional statistical analysis instead of tracking the same donors.

The CDR3 length is 13 residues. V lost 3 bases and J 3 bases, leaving 8 bases between the germline ends. Germline assignment: CDR1 MGHRA and CDR2 YSYEKL. A universal primer binding site was introduced by template switching. The final cDNA contained unique molecular identifiers. Via MiXCR, TCRdb re-called the 5' RACE reads, giving one row per CDR3 protein. The table includes about 570,000 distinct CDR3 sequences, over 8.5% detected once. These sequences were also reported in another study, on yellow fever vaccine responses in identical twins. That paper adds: Convergence reportedly seemed to mark part of the twins' vaccine T cell response, with personalization marking the rest.

The sample was PBMCs. This rearrangement joins TRBV4-1 to TRBJ1-1, with D maybe TRBD1 (5 bases). The clonotype comes from a young woman in good health. The CDR3 DNA reads as TGCGCCAGCAGCCAGGTGACAGACACTGAAGCTTTCTTT. Translation: CASSQVTDTEAFF.